Described below is a single T cell receptor (beta chain) sequence and its context. What it recognizes is unknown. Germline CDR1 reads MNHEY; CDR2 reads SVGAGI. The CDR3 runs to 13 residues. Trimming stripped 2 bases from V and 3 bases from J, with 8 bases between. It was with 60 Vbeta and 13 Jbeta primers that the PCR ran. Authors' data handling: The authors later counted 65 million to 80 million unique TCR beta chains, roughly 10 million of them shared. Libraries were prepared by immunoSEQ multiplex PCR; TCRdb keeps only in-frame clonotypes and omits some of them. D and trimming come from the DNA, and the V and J calls and clone size come from that table. The table lists 120,000 or so clones, roughly 75% of them singletons. The data were obtained in a study of cytomegalovirus exposure and HLA in healthy donors. Study-wide results and caveats: Productive rates of about 87% or about 30% were seen for most TCR beta V segments in an earlier analysis. TCR beta V- and J-gene trimming was later associated with a missense DCLRE1C variant. Reports described diagnosis of cytomegalovirus status by the classifier as highly specific and sensitive.

The source of this sequence is a female donor in good health and CMV-seronegative. The sample taken for sequencing was PBMCs. The V and J genes are TRBV6-5 and TRBJ2-7, with D perhaps TRBD1 (6 bases). The CDR3 protein is CASSYGRGYEQYF. The CDR3 nucleotides read TGTGCCAGCAGTTACGGCAGGGGCTACGAGCAGTACTTC.